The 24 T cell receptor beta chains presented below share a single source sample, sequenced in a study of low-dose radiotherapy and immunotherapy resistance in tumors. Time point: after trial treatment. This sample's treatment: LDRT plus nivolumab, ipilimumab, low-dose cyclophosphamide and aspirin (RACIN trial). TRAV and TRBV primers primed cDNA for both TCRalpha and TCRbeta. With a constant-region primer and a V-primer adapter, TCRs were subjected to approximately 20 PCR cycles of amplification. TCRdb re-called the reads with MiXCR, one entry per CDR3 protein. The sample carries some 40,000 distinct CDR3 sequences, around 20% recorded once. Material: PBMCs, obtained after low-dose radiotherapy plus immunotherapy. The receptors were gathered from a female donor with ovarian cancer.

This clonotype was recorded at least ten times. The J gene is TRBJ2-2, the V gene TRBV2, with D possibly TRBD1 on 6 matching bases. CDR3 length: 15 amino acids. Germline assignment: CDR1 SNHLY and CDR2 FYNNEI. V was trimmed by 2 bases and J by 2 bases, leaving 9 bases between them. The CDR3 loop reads CASSEQGPNTGELFF. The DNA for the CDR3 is TGTGCCAGCAGTGAACAGGGGCCTAACACCGGGGAGCTGTTTTTT. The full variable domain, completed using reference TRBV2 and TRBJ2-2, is EPEVTQTPSHQVTQMGQEVILRCVPISNHLYFYWYRQILGQKVEFLVSFYNNEISEKSEIFDDQFSVERPDGSNFTLKIRSTKLEDSAMYFCASSEQGPNTGELFFGEGSRLTVL.

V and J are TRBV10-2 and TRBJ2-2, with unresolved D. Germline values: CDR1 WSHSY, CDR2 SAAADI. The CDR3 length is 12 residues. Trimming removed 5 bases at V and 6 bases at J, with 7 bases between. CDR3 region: CASSWAAGELFF. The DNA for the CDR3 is TGCGCCAGCAGTTGGGCAGCCGGGGAGCTGTTTTTT.

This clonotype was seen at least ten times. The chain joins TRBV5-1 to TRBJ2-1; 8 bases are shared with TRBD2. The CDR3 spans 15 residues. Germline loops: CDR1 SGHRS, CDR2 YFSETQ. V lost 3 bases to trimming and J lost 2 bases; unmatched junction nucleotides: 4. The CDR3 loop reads CASSSSGGPYNEQFF. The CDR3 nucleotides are TGCGCCAGCAGCTCCAGCGGGGGTCCCTACAATGAGCAGTTCTTC.

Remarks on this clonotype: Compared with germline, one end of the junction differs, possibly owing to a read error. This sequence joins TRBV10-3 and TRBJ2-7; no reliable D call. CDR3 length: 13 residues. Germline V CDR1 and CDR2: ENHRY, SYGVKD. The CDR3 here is CAISVPSLNEQYF. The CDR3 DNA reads TGCGCCATCAGTGTGCCCTCGCTCAATGAGCAGTACTTC.

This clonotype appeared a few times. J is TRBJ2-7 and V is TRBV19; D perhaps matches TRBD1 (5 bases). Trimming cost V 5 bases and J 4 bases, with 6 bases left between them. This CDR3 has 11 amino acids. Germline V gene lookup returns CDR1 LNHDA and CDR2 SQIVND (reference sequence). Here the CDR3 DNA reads TGTGCCAGTAGTCCAGGGTACGAGCAGTACTTC. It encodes CASSPGYEQYF.

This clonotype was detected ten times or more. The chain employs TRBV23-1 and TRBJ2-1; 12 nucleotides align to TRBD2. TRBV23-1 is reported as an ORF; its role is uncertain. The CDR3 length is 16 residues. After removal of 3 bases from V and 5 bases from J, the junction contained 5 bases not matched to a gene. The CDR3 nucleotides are TGCGCCAGCAGTCACGACGGACTAGCGGGGAACAATGAGCAGTTCTTC. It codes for CASSHDGLAGNNEQFF.

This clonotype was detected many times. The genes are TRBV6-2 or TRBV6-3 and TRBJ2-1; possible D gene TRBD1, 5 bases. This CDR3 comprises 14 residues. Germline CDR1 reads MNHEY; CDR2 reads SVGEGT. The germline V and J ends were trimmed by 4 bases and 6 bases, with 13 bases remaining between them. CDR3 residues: CASSSGQGFNEQFF. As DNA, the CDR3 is TGTGCCAGCAGTTCCGGGCAGGGTTTCAATGAGCAGTTCTTC.

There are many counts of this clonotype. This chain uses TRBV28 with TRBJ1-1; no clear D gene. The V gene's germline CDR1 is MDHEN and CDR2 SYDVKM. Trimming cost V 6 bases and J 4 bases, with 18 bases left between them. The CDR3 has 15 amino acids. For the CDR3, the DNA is TGTGCCAGCAGCACCATGGGATATCCGAGCACTGAAGCTTTCTTT. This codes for CASSTMGYPSTEAFF.

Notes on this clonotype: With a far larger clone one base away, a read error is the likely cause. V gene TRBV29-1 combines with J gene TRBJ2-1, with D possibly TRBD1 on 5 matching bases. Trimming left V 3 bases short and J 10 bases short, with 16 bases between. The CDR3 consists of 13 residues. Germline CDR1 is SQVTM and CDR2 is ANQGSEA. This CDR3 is CSVETAGPYEQFF. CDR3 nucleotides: TGCAGCGTTGAGACAGCTGGGCCCTACGAGCAGTTCTTC.

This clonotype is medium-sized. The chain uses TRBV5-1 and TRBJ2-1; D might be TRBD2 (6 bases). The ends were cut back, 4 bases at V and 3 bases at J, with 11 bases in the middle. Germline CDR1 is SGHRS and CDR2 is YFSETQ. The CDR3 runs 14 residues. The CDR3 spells CASSPGDGYNEQFF. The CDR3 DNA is TGCGCCAGCAGCCCGGGAGACGGCTACAATGAGCAGTTCTTC.

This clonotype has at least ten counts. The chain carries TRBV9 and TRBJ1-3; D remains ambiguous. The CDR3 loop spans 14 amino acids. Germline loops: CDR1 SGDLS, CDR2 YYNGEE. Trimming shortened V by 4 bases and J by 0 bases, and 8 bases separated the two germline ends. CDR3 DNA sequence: TGTGCCAGCAGCCGAAGTAGCTCTGGAAACACCATATATTTT. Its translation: CASSRSSSGNTIYF.

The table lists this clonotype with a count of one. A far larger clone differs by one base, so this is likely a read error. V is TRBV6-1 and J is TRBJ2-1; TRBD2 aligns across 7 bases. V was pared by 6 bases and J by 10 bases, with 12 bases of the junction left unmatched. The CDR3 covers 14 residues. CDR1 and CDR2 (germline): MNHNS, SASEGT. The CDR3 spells CASSYLLATGEQFF. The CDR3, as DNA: TGTGCCAGCAGCTACCTACTAGCGACGGGGGAGCAGTTCTTC.

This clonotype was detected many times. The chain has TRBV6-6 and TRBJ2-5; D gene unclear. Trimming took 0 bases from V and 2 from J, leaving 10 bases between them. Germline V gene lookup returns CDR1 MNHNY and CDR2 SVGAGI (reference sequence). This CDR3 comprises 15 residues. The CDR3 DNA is TGTGCCAGCAGTTACTCGAGTCCCGGACAAGAGACCCAGTACTTC. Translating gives CASSYSSPGQETQYF.

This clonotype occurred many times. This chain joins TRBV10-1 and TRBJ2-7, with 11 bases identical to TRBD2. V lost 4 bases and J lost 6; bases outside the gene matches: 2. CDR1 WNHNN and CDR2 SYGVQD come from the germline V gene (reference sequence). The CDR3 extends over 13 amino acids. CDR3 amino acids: CASSVTSGTEQYF. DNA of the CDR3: TGCGCCAGCAGTGTGACTAGCGGGACCGAGCAGTACTTC.

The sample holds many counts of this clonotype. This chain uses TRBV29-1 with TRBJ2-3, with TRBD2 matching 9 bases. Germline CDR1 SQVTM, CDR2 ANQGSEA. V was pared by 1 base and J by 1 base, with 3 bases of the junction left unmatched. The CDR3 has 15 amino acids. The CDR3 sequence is CSVEGRGGGTDTQYF. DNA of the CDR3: TGCAGCGTTGAAGGGCGGGGGGGCGGCACAGATACGCAGTATTTT.

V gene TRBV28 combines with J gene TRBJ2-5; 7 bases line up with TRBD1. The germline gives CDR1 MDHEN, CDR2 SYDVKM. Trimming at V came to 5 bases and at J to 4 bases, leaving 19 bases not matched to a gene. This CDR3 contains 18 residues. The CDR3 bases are TGTGCCAGCAGTCCACCATCTACCGGGACAGCAAGCAGAGAGACCCAGTACTTC. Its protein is CASSPPSTGTASRETQYF.

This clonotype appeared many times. The CDR3 DNA is TGTGCCAGCAAGGACAGGGGGAATACTGAAGCTTTCTTT. Amino acids: CASKDRGNTEAFF. This sequence joins TRBV5-4 and TRBJ1-1; TRBD1 agrees at 10 bases. The CDR3 has 13 residues. J was trimmed by 5 bases and V by 6 bases; bases with no gene match: 4. Germline CDR1 reads SGHNT; CDR2 reads YYREEE (reference sequence).

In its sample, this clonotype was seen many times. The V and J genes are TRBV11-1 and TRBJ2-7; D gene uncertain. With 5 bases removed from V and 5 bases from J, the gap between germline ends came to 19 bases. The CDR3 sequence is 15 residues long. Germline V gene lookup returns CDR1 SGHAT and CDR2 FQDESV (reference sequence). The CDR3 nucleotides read TGTGCCAGCAGCCCCTCGGCGGACCCCCACCACGAGCAGTACTTC. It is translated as CASSPSADPHHEQYF.

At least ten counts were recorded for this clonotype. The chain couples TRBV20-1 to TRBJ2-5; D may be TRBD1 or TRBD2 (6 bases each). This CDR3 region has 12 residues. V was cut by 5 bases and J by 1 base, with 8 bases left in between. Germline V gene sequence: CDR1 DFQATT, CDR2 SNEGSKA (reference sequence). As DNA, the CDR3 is TGCAGTGCTGGGGGGCTCCAAGAGACCCAGTACTTC. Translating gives CSAGGLQETQYF.

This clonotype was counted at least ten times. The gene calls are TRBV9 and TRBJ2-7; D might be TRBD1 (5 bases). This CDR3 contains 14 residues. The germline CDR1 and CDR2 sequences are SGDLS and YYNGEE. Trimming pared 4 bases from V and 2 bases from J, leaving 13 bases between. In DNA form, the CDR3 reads TGTGCCAGCAGCCCGCGGACACCGGCCTACGAGCAGTACTTC. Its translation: CASSPRTPAYEQYF.

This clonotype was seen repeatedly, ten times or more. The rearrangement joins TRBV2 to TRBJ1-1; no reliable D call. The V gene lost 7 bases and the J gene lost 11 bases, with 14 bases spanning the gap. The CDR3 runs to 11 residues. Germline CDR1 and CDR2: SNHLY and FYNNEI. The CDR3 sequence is CASTTVDPAFF. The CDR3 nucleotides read TGTGCCAGCACCACCGTCGATCCGGCTTTCTTT. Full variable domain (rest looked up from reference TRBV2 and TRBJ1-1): EPEVTQTPSHQVTQMGQEVILRCVPISNHLYFYWYRQILGQKVEFLVSFYNNEISEKSEIFDDQFSVERPDGSNFTLKIRSTKLEDSAMYFCASTTVDPAFFGQGTRLTVV.

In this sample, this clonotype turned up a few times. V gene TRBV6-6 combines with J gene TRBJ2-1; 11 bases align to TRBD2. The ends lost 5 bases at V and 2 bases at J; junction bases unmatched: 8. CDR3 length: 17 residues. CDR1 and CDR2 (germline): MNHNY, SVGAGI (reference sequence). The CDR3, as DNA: TGTGCCAGCAGTGAGCAGATTAGCGGGGGGGCCTACAATGAGCAGTTCTTC. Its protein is CASSEQISGGAYNEQFF.

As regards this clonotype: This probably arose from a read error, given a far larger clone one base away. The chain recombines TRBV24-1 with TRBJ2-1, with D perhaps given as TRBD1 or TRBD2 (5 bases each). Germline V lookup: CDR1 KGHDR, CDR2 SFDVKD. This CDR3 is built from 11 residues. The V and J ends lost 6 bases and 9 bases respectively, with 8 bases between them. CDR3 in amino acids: CATSPGREQFF. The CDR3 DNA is TGTGCCACCAGTCCGGGACGTGAGCAGTTCTTC.

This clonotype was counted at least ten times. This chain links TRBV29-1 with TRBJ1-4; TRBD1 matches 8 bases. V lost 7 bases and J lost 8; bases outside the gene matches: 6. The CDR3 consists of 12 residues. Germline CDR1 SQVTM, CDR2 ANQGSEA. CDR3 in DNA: TGCAGCGGCTGGACAGGGACGGAAAAACTGTTTTTT. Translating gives CSGWTGTEKLFF.